The rows below give T cell receptor beta chains drawn from one sample of a study of PD-1 blockade in classical Hodgkin lymphoma. Profiled with immunoSEQ multiplex PCR; TCRdb holds only in-frame clones, not every one. The sample gives fewer than 80,000 clones, 71% of which show up once; just over 9% is in the top ten. The sample consisted of peripheral blood mononuclear cells (PBMCs), taken before the second cycle of nivolumab. The receptors shown here come from a human donor with classical Hodgkin lymphoma. Both conserved end residues are trimmed from each CDR3. Each record gives: J gene, V gene, CDR3 protein.

j_gene: TRBJ1-1; v_gene: TRBV6-1; CDR3aa: ASSENPRDRGAF
j_gene: TRBJ2-1; v_gene: TRBV27; CDR3aa: ASSPPRGGEQF
j_gene: TRBJ1-4; v_gene: TRBV7-8; CDR3aa: ASSLFQGGTNEKLF
j_gene: TRBJ1-1; v_gene: TRBV5-1; CDR3aa: ASSSQEATEAF
j_gene: TRBJ2-4; v_gene: TRBV28; CDR3aa: ASSYPGGNIQY
j_gene: TRBJ2-2; v_gene: TRBV6-5; CDR3aa: ASGTSDANTGELF
j_gene: TRBJ2-1; v_gene: TRBV29-1; CDR3aa: SASGTGRNEQF
j_gene: TRBJ1-4; v_gene: TRBV7-9; CDR3aa: ASSQGADEKLF
j_gene: TRBJ2-7; v_gene: TRBV29-1; CDR3aa: SIWDSRQY
j_gene: TRBJ1-2; v_gene: TRBV9; CDR3aa: ASSARRATGYT
j_gene: TRBJ1-2; v_gene: TRBV5-4; CDR3aa: ASSLVLDRGRGYT
j_gene: TRBJ2-7; v_gene: TRBV7-9; CDR3aa: ASSSTTGRTGYEQY
j_gene: TRBJ2-3; v_gene: TRBV7-9; CDR3aa: ASSFDTTGAPDTQY
j_gene: TRBJ2-2; v_gene: TRBV5-1; CDR3aa: ASSLTAGGLGELF
j_gene: TRBJ2-1; v_gene: TRBV7-9; CDR3aa: ASSPPAPTLSYNEQF
j_gene: TRBJ1-1; v_gene: TRBV9; CDR3aa: ASSVEGADNTEAF
j_gene: TRBJ1-1; v_gene: TRBV6-5; CDR3aa: ASSYLGGAEAF
j_gene: TRBJ2-3; v_gene: TRBV5-1; CDR3aa: ASSPRLAGDTQY
j_gene: TRBJ1-5; v_gene: TRBV12-5; CDR3aa: ASGLVLQAQH
j_gene: TRBJ2-7; v_gene: TRBV7-3; CDR3aa: ASSLSAGPAVEQY
j_gene: TRBJ2-7; v_gene: TRBV18; CDR3aa: ASSLGQSYEQY
j_gene: TRBJ2-1; v_gene: TRBV25-1; CDR3aa: AATSGPSSYNEQF
j_gene: TRBJ1-1; v_gene: TRBV5-1; CDR3aa: ASSLNSPLGRGYTEAF
j_gene: TRBJ1-1; v_gene: TRBV5-1; CDR3aa: ASSLGGQWNTEAF
j_gene: TRBJ2-7; v_gene: TRBV6-1; CDR3aa: ASKLDLSHYEQY